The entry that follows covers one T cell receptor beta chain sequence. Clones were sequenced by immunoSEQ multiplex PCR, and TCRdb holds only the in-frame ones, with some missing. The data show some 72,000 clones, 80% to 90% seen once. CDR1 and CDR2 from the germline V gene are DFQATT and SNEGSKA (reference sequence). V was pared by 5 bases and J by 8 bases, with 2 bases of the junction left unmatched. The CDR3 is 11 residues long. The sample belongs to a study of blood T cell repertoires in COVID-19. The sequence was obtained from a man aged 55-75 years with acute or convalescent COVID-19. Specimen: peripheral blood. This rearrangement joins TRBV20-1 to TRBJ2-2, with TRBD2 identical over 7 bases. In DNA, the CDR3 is TGCAGTGCTCGACTAGCAGGGGAGCTGTTTTTT. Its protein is CSARLAGELFF.